Shown below are 25 T cell receptor beta chains from a single sample sequenced in a study of blood T cell repertoires in COVID-19. Libraries were prepared by immunoSEQ multiplex PCR; TCRdb keeps only in-frame clonotypes and omits some of them. The profile covers under 100,000 clones, with over 80% appearing a single time and under 1.2% taken by the ten largest. Sequencing was carried out using peripheral blood. Every receptor here comes from a human donor in a cohort sampled during active COVID-19.

This clone was observed a few times. The CDR3 is CASTQRAGGTYEQYF. The CDR3 bases are TGTGCCAGCACCCAGAGGGCAGGGGGCACCTACGAGCAGTACTTC. The rearrangement uses TRBV5-4 and TRBJ2-7, with 8 bases fitting TRBD1. The CDR3 is made up of 15 amino acids. V dropped 6 bases and J dropped 2; count of bases not matched to a gene: 10. In germline, CDR1 is SGHNT, CDR2 YYREEE (reference sequence).

The V and J genes are TRBV18 and TRBJ1-3; D is unclear. Germline lookup yields CDR1 KGHSH and CDR2 LQKENI. With 5 bases removed from V and 0 bases from J, the gap between germline ends came to 17 bases. The CDR3 is 17 amino acids. CDR3 coding DNA: TGTGCCAGCTCATCCCGAGGTGACCTAGGCTCTGGAAACACCATATATTTT. It is translated as CASSSRGDLGSGNTIYF.

The CDR3 DNA reads as TGTGCCAGCAGCTCTAGCAATGAGCAGTTCTTC. Encoded protein: CASSSSNEQFF. The chain is built from TRBV7-2 and TRBJ2-1; D remains unclear. V lost 4 bases, J lost 6 bases, and 4 bases lay in between. The length of the CDR3 is 11 residues. The V gene's germline CDR1 is SGHTA and CDR2 FQGNSA.

The chain recombines TRBV18 with TRBJ2-2; tentatively, D is TRBD1 (6 bases). V was shortened by 4 bases and J by 6 bases, with 15 bases between the two germline ends. Germline values: CDR1 KGHSH, CDR2 LQKENI. The CDR3 contains 15 residues. CDR3 residues: CASSHPKGVAGELFF. The CDR3 region has the DNA TGTGCCAGCTCACACCCGAAGGGGGTGGCCGGGGAGCTGTTTTTT.

V and J are TRBV7-9 and TRBJ1-1; TRBD1 agrees at 7 bases. Germline V CDR1 and CDR2: SEHNR, FQNEAQ (reference sequence). The CDR3 runs to 14 residues. V shed 4 bases, J shed 4 bases, and the junction held 6 bases outside the gene matches. The CDR3 bases are TGTGCCAGCAGCTCATTGACAGGGAGCACTGAAGCTTTCTTT. The encoded protein is CASSSLTGSTEAFF.

This sequence joins TRBV28 and TRBJ1-4, with 8 bases that match TRBD1. The CDR3 loop spans 15 amino acids. CDR1 MDHEN and CDR2 SYDVKM come from the germline V gene. After removal of 6 bases from V and 8 bases from J, the junction contained 11 bases not matched to a gene. The chain's CDR3 is CASSPAGTGLEKLFF. The CDR3 DNA reads TGTGCCAGCAGCCCCGCTGGGACAGGTTTGGAAAAACTGTTTTTT.

The chain joins TRBV27 to TRBJ2-7, with 10 positions matching TRBD1. The ends lost 1 base at V and 3 bases at J; junction bases unmatched: 3. Germline V gene data show CDR1 as MNHEY and CDR2 as SMNVEV (reference sequence). The CDR3 totals 15 residues. CDR3 sequence: CASSLYGTGDYEQYF. The DNA of the CDR3 is TGTGCCAGCAGTTTATACGGGACAGGGGACTACGAGCAGTACTTC.

The chain uses TRBV7-9 and TRBJ1-6, with unresolved D. The CDR3 contains 19 residues. Trimming pared 0 bases from V and 1 base from J, leaving 16 bases between. CDR1 is SEHNR, CDR2 FQNEAQ, per germline (reference sequence). The CDR3 nucleotides are TGTGCCAGCAGCTTAGCTGGTAGCCGGGGAGGATCCTATAATTCACCCCTCCACTTT. This codes for CASSLAGSRGGSYNSPLHF.

The chain is built from TRBV13 and TRBJ2-2, with 8 bases matching TRBD1. The V and J ends lost 3 bases and 4 bases, in that order; junction bases with no gene match: 4. The CDR3 has 15 amino acids. CDR1 is PRHDT and CDR2 is FYEKMQ in the germline V gene (reference sequence). The CDR3 reads CASSFRGLATGELFF. The CDR3 coding sequence is TGTGCCAGCAGCTTCAGGGGGCTGGCCACCGGGGAGCTGTTTTTT.

V usage is TRBV18 and J usage is TRBJ1-3; D gene ambiguous. V was cut by 2 bases and J by 0 bases, with 5 bases left in between. This CDR3 comprises 14 residues. Germline CDR1 and CDR2: KGHSH and LQKENI. As DNA, the CDR3 is TGTGCCAGCTCACCAGAGAGCTCTGGAAACACCATATATTTT. This gives the protein CASSPESSGNTIYF.

The CDR3 reads CASSPGDRGGNEKLFF. The CDR3 nucleotides read TGTGCCAGCTCACCAGGCGACAGGGGGGGTAATGAAAAACTGTTTTTT. This sequence joins TRBV18 and TRBJ1-4, with 9 positions matching TRBD1. Per the germline V gene, CDR1 is KGHSH and CDR2 is LQKENI. This CDR3 is 16 amino acids long. V was clipped by 2 bases and J by 4 bases; unmatched bases: 5.

The chain couples TRBV7-3 to TRBJ2-1, with 7 positions matching TRBD1. V lost 2 bases, J lost 7 bases, and 8 bases stayed unmatched. The CDR3 extends over 15 amino acids. Germline V lookup: CDR1 SGHTA, CDR2 FQGTGA. CDR3 coding DNA: TGTGCCAGCAGCTTAGGACAGGCGCCCGTGAATGAGCAGTTCTTC. Its translation is CASSLGQAPVNEQFF. The whole variable domain, filled in from reference TRBV7-3 and TRBJ2-1, reads GAGVSQTPSNKVTEKGKYVELRCDPISGHTALYWYRQSLGQGPEFLIYFQGTGAADDSGLPNDRFFAVRPEGSVSTLKIQRTERGDSAVYLCASSLGQAPVNEQFFGPGTRLTVL.

The chain links TRBV6-1 to TRBJ1-2; 8 nucleotides line up with TRBD1. There are 15 residues in the CDR3. In germline, CDR1 is MNHNS, CDR2 SASEGT. J was trimmed by 7 bases and V by 2 bases; bases with no gene match: 9. The CDR3 bases are TGTGCCAGCAGTGAAACCTCGACAGGGGCTGTTGGCTACACCTTC. It yields the protein CASSETSTGAVGYTF.

The chain employs TRBV28 and TRBJ2-2; the match to TRBD1 covers 12 bases. Germline CDR1 is MDHEN and CDR2 is SYDVKM. The ends lost 8 bases at V and 7 bases at J; junction bases unmatched: 11. There are 16 residues in the CDR3. CDR3 sequence (DNA): TGTGCCAGCCGGTCCCCGGGACAGGGGGCCGGCGGGGAGCTGTTTTTT. It is translated as CASRSPGQGAGGELFF.

The V and J genes are TRBV5-1 and TRBJ2-2, with D possibly matching TRBD2 (6 bases). Per the germline V gene, CDR1 is SGHRS and CDR2 is YFSETQ. This CDR3 region has 15 residues. Trimming left V 2 bases short and J 5 bases short, with 13 bases between. The CDR3 protein is CASSFSGEYTGELFF. The CDR3 DNA is TGCGCCAGCAGCTTTTCGGGAGAGTATACCGGGGAGCTGTTTTTT.

The rearrangement links TRBV14 to TRBJ2-2; D is possibly TRBD2 (6 bases). The CDR3 extends over 13 amino acids. In germline, CDR1 is SGHDN, CDR2 FVKESK. V lost 4 bases and J lost 9, with 12 bases in between. The CDR3 DNA reads TGTGCCAGCAGCCCACCAGGGACTCGGGAGCTGTTTTTT. This translates into CASSPPGTRELFF.

The chain couples TRBV24-1 to TRBJ2-2, with TRBD1 identical over 8 bases. From germline, CDR1 is KGHDR and CDR2 SFDVKD. CDR3 length equals 16 residues. After removal of 0 bases from V and 4 bases from J, the junction contained 3 bases not matched to a gene. The CDR3 nucleotides are TGTGCCACCAGTGATTTGCGGACAGGGACCACCGGGGAGCTGTTTTTT. The encoded protein is CATSDLRTGTTGELFF.

The chain uses TRBV6-5 and TRBJ2-7; weak D call: TRBD1 (6 bases). Germline V CDR1 and CDR2: MNHEY, SVGAGI. The CDR3 runs 15 residues. Deletions cut 6 bases from V and 11 bases from J, with 26 bases between. CDR3 loop: CASSSLTTKQGFEYF. The CDR3 nucleotides read TGTGCCAGCAGCTCCCTTACAACTAAACAGGGATTCGAGTACTTC.

The V and J genes are TRBV28 and TRBJ2-1; TRBD2 aligns across 9 bases. V shed 10 bases, J shed 7 bases, and the junction held 11 bases outside the gene matches. The CDR3 covers 14 residues. Germline CDR1 and CDR2: MDHEN and SYDVKM. The CDR3 DNA follows: TGTGCCATCGCCACTAGCGGGCTAGGAAATGAGCAGTTCTTC. As protein: CAIATSGLGNEQFF.

The rearrangement links TRBV11-3 to TRBJ2-3; TRBD1 matches at 11 bases. Germline lookup yields CDR1 SGHNT and CDR2 YENEEA. V trimming: 1 base; J trimming: 5 bases; junction bases outside the gene matches: 2. CDR3 length: 15 residues. CDR3 in amino acids: CASSLGTGGVDTQYF. The CDR3 DNA reads as TGTGCCAGCAGCTTAGGGACAGGGGGCGTAGATACGCAGTATTTT.

This clone was found once. The V gene is TRBV3-1 (or the pseudogene TRBV3-2), the J gene TRBJ2-1; 10 bases are shared with TRBD2. V dropped 4 bases and J dropped 2; count of bases not matched to a gene: 8. This CDR3 comprises 17 residues. The V gene's germline CDR1 is LGHDT and CDR2 YNNKEL (reference sequence). CDR3 DNA: TGTGCCAGCAGCCGCCCCCCGGGACTAGCGACCTACAATGAGCAGTTCTTC. This codes for CASSRPPGLATYNEQFF.

CDR3: CASSLAYKEHTEAFF. DNA of the CDR3: TGTGCCAGCAGCTTAGCGTACAAGGAGCACACTGAAGCTTTCTTT. This rearrangement joins TRBV7-8 to TRBJ1-1; D uncertain. Germline values: CDR1 SGHVS, CDR2 FQNEAQ. Trimming shortened V by 0 bases and J by 3 bases, and 11 bases separated the two germline ends. The CDR3 runs to 15 residues.

The chain uses TRBV7-9 and TRBJ2-5; 8 bases fit TRBD1. J lost 4 bases, V lost 5 bases, and 9 bases had no gene match. CDR3 length equals 15 residues. Germline CDR1 reads SEHNR; CDR2 reads FQNEAQ (reference sequence). This chain's CDR3 is CASSPTETGVETQYF. The CDR3 DNA is TGTGCCAGCAGCCCAACAGAGACAGGGGTAGAGACCCAGTACTTC.

This rearrangement joins TRBV18 to TRBJ2-6; weak D call: TRBD2 (5 bases). The CDR3 totals 17 residues. Germline assignment: CDR1 KGHSH and CDR2 LQKENI. V was trimmed by 6 bases and J by 0 bases, leaving 15 bases between them. The CDR3 here is CASSHGIHSSGANVLTF. The CDR3 bases are TGTGCCAGCTCCCACGGGATTCACAGCTCTGGGGCCAACGTCCTGACTTTC.

This clone was observed a handful of times. The gene calls are TRBV9 and TRBJ1-4, with TRBD1 matching 7 bases. Germline-derived CDR1 and CDR2 are SGDLS and YYNGEE. Trimming cost V 2 bases and J 7 bases; bases outside gene matches: 8. The CDR3 has 15 amino acids. The CDR3: CASSVGQARVEKLFF. The CDR3 DNA sequence: TGTGCCAGCAGCGTCGGACAGGCGAGAGTTGAAAAACTGTTTTTT.